This T cell receptor (beta chain) was sequenced in a study of radiation and T cells in renal cell carcinoma (dated by TCRdb to 2018 to 2020). At the level of the whole study: In total, roughly 51 samples underwent TCR beta sequencing: 25 or so tumors plus 27 peripheral blood samples. In the 55 or so samples combined, some 4 million unique CDR3 nucleotide sequences were found, encoding approximately 2,800,000 unique CDR3 amino acid sequences.

Turning to this clone: Its antigen target is currently unknown. No quality values exist for individual bases; no much larger clone is one base distant.

The study at large found these results: Because no pretreatment tumor biopsies were available, whether clonotypes were present in the tumor at baseline could not be determined. Intratumoral heterogeneity went uncaptured because the only tumor material available was small regions of about 1 g. Top tumor clonotypes rose in blood from baseline to 2 weeks post-radiation, then contracted by 4 weeks, suggesting transient expansion of tumor-resident clones. With a single-armed trial design, the study had no way to address how radiation dose or scheduling affects the TCR repertoire. Compared with control tumors, irradiated tumors had a greater number of dominant CDR3 motifs, and these motifs made up a bigger portion of the repertoire. Higher TCR clonality was observed in irradiated tumors than in controls, with an average of roughly 50% of the repertoire accounted for by the top 100 clonotypes, compared with around 40% in nephrectomy-only tumors.

The sample's time point label is to be understood as: tumor resected at nephrectomy. The sample's treatment or condition, from its label and the paper: 15 Gy SBRT to primary tumor, nephrectomy 4 weeks later. Samples were obtained from a clinical trial, in which 15 Gy stereotactic body radiation therapy was delivered to primary renal cell carcinomas and nephrectomy was performed 4 weeks later. All patients had renal cell carcinoma with clear cell pathology. Tumors were dissociated mechanically, digested with collagenase/hyaluronidase at 37 degrees C, processed in gentleMACS C tubes, and stored in liquid nitrogen. The QIAamp DNA Blood Mini Kit (Qiagen) was used to prepare genomic DNA for TCR sequencing. Samples were included in the analyses only if all quality control checks were passed. TCR beta libraries were generated from genomic DNA with the immunoSEQ kit, following the manufacturer's recommendations. For library preparation, a first multiplex PCR was performed with proprietary primers, followed by a second PCR in which unique barcodes were added, and bead cleanups were performed after each round. A kit-provided positive control reaction and a negative control reaction were included in every sample batch. The final libraries were assessed on an Agilent 4200 TapeStation D1000 ScreenTape, pooled by volume, and quantified by qPCR. Sequencing ran on an Illumina NextSeq500 with a MidOutput 150-cycle cartridge, using 156 Read1 and 15 Index1 cycles with kit custom primers. The pooled library was loaded at around 1 pM, and approximately 20% PhiX control was spiked in. Turning to the authors' computational methods: Vendor-processed data were analyzed in R, and a clonotype was defined as all T cells sharing the same CDR3 nucleotide sequence. For clone abundance analyses, frequencies were normalized to the 10,000 most abundant clones per sample. Public T cell clones, which averaged fewer than five per sample, were excluded before analysis. ImmunoMap was used for dominant motif analysis with the PAM10 matrix, a gap penalty of 30, and a homology threshold of 0.3, and any motif reaching a cumulative frequency of at least 0.01 was considered dominant. An abundance difference of at least 32-fold between compartments was the criterion for calling clonotypes tumor-enriched or baseline blood-enriched. Tumor-blood repertoire similarity was measured with the Baroni-Urbani and Buser coefficient, and group comparisons used two-tailed Wilcoxon tests in R. This is the immuneACCESS table as TCRdb keeps it, with only in-frame sequences that have V and J called. A part of the clones is gone; compared with another copy, unresolved V genes explain less than half, and the rest is unexplained. That table is the source of V, J and clone size, and D and trimming were worked out from the DNA. The sample table records around 10,000 clones; around 63% of these occur just once. 15% to 20% of the sample comes from the top ten.

This receptor was identified in a woman aged 45-59 years with renal cell carcinoma. The sample here was tumor tissue, taken from a patient whose treatment included radiotherapy and nephrectomy.

Read as DNA, the sequence is TGTGCCAGCAGCTTGGGAGGGAGCTCCTACGAGCAGTACTTC. It codes for CASSLGGSSYEQYF. The chain is assembled from TRBV5-4 and TRBJ2-7; matching of 5 bases hints at TRBD2 as the D gene. A distance of 7 bases separates the germline ends of V and J, which lose 0 bases and 0 bases respectively. The germline V gene (reference sequence) yields SGHNT for CDR1 and YYREEE for CDR2. The CDR3 contains 14 residues, cysteine and phenylalanine counted. The kept DNA is CDR3 alone, 42 bases in frame from the first base.